This T cell receptor beta chain was sequenced in a study of blood T cell repertoires in COVID-19. Study-level background: Spain, Italy and the United States supplied samples that represented acute and convalescent COVID-19. T cells, B-cell-depleted T cells, or PBMCs provided the cDNA or gDNA that served as material.

As processed by the authors: Reference gene primer amplification yielded estimated nucleated cell counts. Clones were read by immunoSEQ multiplex PCR, and TCRdb kept only the in-frame ones, dropping some. Clone size and V and J calls were adopted from that table, with D and trimming inferred from the DNA. The sample gives around 250,000 clones, roughly 90% of which show up once; 5.5% to 8% is in the top ten. CDR1 is LNHDA and CDR2 is SQIVND in the germline V gene (reference sequence). The CDR3 covers 16 residues. J was trimmed by 5 bases and V by 6 bases; bases with no gene match: 14. The source material was peripheral blood. This receptor was obtained from a man between 60 and 70 years old with acute or convalescent COVID-19. The chain carries TRBV19 and TRBJ1-1; TRBD1 matches at 8 bases. The CDR3 is CASRPRQGRRGTEAFF. The CDR3 region has the DNA TGTGCCAGTAGACCCAGACAGGGGCGAAGGGGGACTGAAGCTTTCTTT.